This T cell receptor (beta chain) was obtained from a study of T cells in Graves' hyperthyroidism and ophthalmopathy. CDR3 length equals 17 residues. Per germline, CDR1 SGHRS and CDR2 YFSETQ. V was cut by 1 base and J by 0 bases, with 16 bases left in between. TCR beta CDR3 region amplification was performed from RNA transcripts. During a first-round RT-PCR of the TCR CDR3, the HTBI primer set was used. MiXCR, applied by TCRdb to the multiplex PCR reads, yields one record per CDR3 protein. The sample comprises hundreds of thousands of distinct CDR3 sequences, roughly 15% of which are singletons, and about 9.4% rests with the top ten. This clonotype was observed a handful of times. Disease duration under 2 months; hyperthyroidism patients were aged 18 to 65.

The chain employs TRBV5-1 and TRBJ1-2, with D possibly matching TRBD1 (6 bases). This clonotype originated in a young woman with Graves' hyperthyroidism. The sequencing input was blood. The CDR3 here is CASSLRSTGLSNYGYTF. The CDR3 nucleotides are TGCGCCAGCAGCTTGAGATCAACAGGGCTGTCTAACTATGGCTACACCTTC. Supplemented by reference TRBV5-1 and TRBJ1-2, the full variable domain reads KAGVTQTPRYLIKTRGQQVTLSCSPISGHRSVSWYQQTPGQGLQFLFEYFSETQRNKGNFPGRFSGRQFSNSRSEMNVSTLELGDSALYLCASSLRSTGLSNYGYTFGSGTRLTVV.